This TCR beta chain derives from a study of OX40 agonist ivuxolimab in advanced cancers. CDR3 length: 13 residues. Germline loops: CDR1 SQVTM, CDR2 ANQGSEA. Trimming took off 0 bases at V and 4 bases at J, with 6 bases between the two ends. Sequenced by immunoSEQ multiplex PCR; TCRdb stores in-frame clones only, minus some. The sample carries more than 50,000 clones, approximately 94% recorded once. The clonotype originates from an adult with an advanced solid tumor such as melanoma, head and neck, liver or kidney cancer. V and J are TRBV29-1 and TRBJ2-2; D uncertain. The sequencing used CD4+ or CD8+ T cells sorted from blood, collected in a trial of the OX40 agonist ivuxolimab. The CDR3 sequence: CSVEDESTGELFF. CDR3 sequence (DNA): TGCAGCGTTGAAGATGAAAGCACCGGGGAGCTGTTTTTT.